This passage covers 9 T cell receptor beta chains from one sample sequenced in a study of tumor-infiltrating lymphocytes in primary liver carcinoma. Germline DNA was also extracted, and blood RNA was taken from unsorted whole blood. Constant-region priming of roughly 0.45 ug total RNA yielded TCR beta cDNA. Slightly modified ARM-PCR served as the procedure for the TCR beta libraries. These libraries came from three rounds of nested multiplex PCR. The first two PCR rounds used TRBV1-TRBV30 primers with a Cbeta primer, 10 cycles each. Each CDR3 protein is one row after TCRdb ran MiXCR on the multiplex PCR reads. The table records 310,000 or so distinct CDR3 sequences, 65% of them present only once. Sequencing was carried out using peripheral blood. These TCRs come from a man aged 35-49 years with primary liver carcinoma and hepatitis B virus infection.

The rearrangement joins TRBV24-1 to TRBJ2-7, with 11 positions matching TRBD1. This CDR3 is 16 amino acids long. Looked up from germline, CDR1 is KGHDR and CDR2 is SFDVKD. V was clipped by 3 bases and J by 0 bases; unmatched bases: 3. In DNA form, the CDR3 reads TGTGCCACCAGTGATCCCGGGACAGGGGGCTCCTACGAGCAGTACTTC. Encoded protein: CATSDPGTGGSYEQYF.

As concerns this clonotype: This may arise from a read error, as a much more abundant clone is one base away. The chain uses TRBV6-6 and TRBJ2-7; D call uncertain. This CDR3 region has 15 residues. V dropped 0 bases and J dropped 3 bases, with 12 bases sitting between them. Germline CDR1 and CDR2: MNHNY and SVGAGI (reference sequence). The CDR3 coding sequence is TGTGCCAGCAGTTACTCAAGTGACACCCTCTACGAGCAGTACTTC. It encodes CASSYSSDTLYEQYF.

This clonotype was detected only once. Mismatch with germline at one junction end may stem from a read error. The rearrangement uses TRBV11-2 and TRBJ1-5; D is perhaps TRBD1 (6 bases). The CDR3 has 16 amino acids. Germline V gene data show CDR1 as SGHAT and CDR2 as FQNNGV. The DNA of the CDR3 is TGTGCCAGCGGCTTCTATCGGGGGACAAGGGTTCAACCCCAGCATTTT. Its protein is CASGFYRGTRVQPQHF.

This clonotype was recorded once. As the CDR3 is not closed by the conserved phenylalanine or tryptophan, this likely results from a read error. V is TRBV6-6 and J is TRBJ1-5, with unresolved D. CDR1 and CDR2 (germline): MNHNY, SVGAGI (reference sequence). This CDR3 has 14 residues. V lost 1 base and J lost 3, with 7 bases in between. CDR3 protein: CASSYLGTNQPQHL. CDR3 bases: TGTGCCAGCAGTTACTTGGGTACCAATCAGCCCCAGCATCTT.

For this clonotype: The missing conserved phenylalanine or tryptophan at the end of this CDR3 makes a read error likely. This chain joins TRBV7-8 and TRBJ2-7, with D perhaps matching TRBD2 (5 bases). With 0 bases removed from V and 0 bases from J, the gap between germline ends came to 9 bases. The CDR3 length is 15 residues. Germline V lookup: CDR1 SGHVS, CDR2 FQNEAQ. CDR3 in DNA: TGTGCCAGCAGCTTAGCGGCGGGTAGCTCCTACGAGCAGTACTTA. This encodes CASSLAAGSSYEQYL.

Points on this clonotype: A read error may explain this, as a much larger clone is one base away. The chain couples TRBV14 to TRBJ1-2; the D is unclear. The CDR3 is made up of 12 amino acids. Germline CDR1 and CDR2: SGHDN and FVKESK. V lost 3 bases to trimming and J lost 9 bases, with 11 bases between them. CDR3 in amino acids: CASSQVGPSYTF. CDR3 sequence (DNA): TGTGCCAGCAGCCAGGTCGGACCTAGCTACACCTTC.

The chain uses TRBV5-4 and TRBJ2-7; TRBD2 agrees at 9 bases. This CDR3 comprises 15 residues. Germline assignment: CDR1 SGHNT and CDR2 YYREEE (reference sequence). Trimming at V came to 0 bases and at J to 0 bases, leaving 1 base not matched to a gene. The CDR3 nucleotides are TGTGCCAGCAGCTTGGGGACTAGCGACTCCTACGAGCAGTACTTC. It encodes CASSLGTSDSYEQYF.

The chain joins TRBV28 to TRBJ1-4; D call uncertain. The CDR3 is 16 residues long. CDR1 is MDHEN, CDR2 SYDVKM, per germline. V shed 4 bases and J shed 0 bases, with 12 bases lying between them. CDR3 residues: CASSSPGGPTNEKLFF. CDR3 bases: TGTGCCAGCAGTTCTCCTGGCGGTCCAACTAATGAAAAACTGTTTTTT.

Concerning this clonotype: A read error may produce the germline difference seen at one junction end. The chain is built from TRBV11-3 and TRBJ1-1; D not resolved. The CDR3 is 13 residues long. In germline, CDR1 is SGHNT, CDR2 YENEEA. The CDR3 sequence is CASSSPGNAEAFF. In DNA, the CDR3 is TGTGCCAGCAGCTCACCTGGGAACGCTGAAGCTTTCTTT.